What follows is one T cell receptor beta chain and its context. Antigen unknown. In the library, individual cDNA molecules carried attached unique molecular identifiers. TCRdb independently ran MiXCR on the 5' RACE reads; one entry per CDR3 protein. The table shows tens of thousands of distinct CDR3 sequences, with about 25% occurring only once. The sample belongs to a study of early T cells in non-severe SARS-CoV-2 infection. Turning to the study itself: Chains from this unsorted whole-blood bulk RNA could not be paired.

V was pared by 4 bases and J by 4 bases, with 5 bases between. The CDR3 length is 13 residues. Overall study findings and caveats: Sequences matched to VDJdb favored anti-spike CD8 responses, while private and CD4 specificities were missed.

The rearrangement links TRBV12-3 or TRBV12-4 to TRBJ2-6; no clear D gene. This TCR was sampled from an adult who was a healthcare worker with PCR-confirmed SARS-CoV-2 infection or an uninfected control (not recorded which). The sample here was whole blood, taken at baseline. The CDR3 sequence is CASSSLGANVLTF. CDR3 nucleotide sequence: TGTGCCAGCAGTTCCTTGGGGGCCAACGTCCTGACTTTC.